The T cell receptor (beta chain) described here comes from a study of identical twins. With no exceptions, donors were healthy Caucasians. Unique molecular identifiers were in the cDNA, with template-switch universal primer binding. TCRdb called the 5' RACE reads again in MiXCR, with one record for every CDR3 protein. The sample shows about 890,000 distinct CDR3 sequences, roughly 12% of them seen only once. This clonotype was seen a few times. These data are also associated with another study on yellow fever vaccine responses in identical twins.

Source material: PBMCs. The sequence came from a woman under 30 in good health.

CDR3 nucleotide sequence: TGTGCCAGCAGCTTAGCGTCTAGCGGGATGGGCGAGCAGTACTTC. Amino acid sequence: CASSLASSGMGEQYF. The V gene is TRBV7-9, the J gene TRBJ2-7; 9 nucleotides align to TRBD2. The CDR3 loop spans 15 amino acids. Germline CDR1 reads SEHNR; CDR2 reads FQNEAQ (reference sequence). The trim removed 0 bases at V and 6 bases at J, leaving 6 bases unmatched. The full variable domain, rest sourced from reference TRBV7-9 and TRBJ2-7, is DTGVSQNPRHKITKRGQNVTFRCDPISEHNRLYWYRQTLGQGPEFLTYFQNEAQLEKSRLLSDRFSAERPKGSFSTLEIQRTEQGDSAMYLCASSLASSGMGEQYFGPGTRLTVT.